A single sample is the source of the 12 T cell receptor beta chains below, sequenced in a study of T cell responses to AZD1222 COVID-19 vaccine. Only in-frame clones appear in the TCRdb table, and some are missing; sequencing was by immunoSEQ multiplex PCR. There are 150,000 to 200,000 clones in the sample; roughly 92% occur only once, and 8% to 13% lies in the top ten. The sample was peripheral blood, taken on day 0 of AZD1222 vaccination. These receptors originate from an adult in good health.

The gene calls are TRBV9 and TRBJ2-2; 9 bases map to TRBD2. CDR1 is SGDLS, CDR2 YYNGEE, per germline. V shed 4 bases and J 0 bases; nucleotides not matched to a gene: 7. The length of the CDR3 is 17 residues. Here the CDR3 DNA reads TGTGCCAGCAGCTCTAGACTAGCGGCGTCGAACACCGGGGAGCTGTTTTTT. Encoded protein: CASSSRLAASNTGELFF.

The V gene is TRBV11-2, the J gene TRBJ1-6; 8 bases map to TRBD1. The V gene end was trimmed by 2 bases and the J gene end by 7 bases; junction bases not matched to a gene: 10. Germline-derived CDR1 and CDR2 are SGHAT and FQNNGV. The CDR3 consists of 17 residues. CDR3 protein: CASSLSLGQGGNSPLHF. CDR3 nucleotide sequence: TGTGCCAGCAGCTTAAGTCTAGGACAGGGAGGAAATTCACCCCTCCACTTT.

The chain couples TRBV29-1 to TRBJ2-7; D gene ambiguous. CDR1 SQVTM and CDR2 ANQGSEA come from the germline V gene. This CDR3 has 11 residues. V shed 7 bases and J shed 4 bases, with 11 bases lying between them. In nucleotides, the CDR3 is TGCAGCGGGGTTCACGGGTACGAGCAGTACTTC. The encoded protein is CSGVHGYEQYF.

The chain carries TRBV2 and TRBJ1-2; D is undetermined. V was shortened by 4 bases and J by 2 bases, with 8 bases between the two germline ends. CDR3 length: 13 residues. The germline V gene encodes CDR1 SNHLY and CDR2 FYNNEI. The CDR3 here is CASSGVGNYGYTF. The CDR3 DNA reads as TGTGCCAGCAGTGGGGTTGGGAACTATGGCTACACCTTC.

The genes are TRBV30 and TRBJ1-4; D not resolved. CDR3 size: 14 residues. Germline CDR1 and CDR2: GTSNPN and SVGIG (reference sequence). The V and J ends lost 3 bases and 2 bases respectively, with 10 bases between them. As DNA, the CDR3 is TGTGCCTGGAGGACGGCCCTGACTAATGAAAAACTGTTTTTT. It specifies CAWRTALTNEKLFF.

The V call is TRBV19, the J call TRBJ1-1; D is undetermined. Germline loops: CDR1 LNHDA, CDR2 SQIVND (reference sequence). The CDR3 consists of 13 residues. Trimming removed 3 bases from V and 11 bases from J, with 16 bases in between. The CDR3: CASSIVADSAAFF. CDR3 bases: TGTGCCAGTAGTATCGTTGCAGACTCAGCGGCTTTCTTT. The entire variable domain, with the rest obtained from reference TRBV19 and TRBJ1-1, is as follows: DGGITQSPKYLFRKEGQNVTLSCEQNLNHDAMYWYRQDPGQGLRLIYYSQIVNDFQKGDIAEGYSVSREKKESFPLTVTSAQKNPTAFYLCASSIVADSAAFFGQGTRLTVV.

The chain has TRBV18 and TRBJ1-3; D is unclear. The CDR3 has 13 residues. In germline, CDR1 is KGHSH, CDR2 LQKENI. The V end was cut by 2 bases, the J end by 2 bases, with 4 bases between. CDR3 DNA sequence: TGTGCCAGCTCACCAGGGGCTGGAAACACCATATATTTT. Translating gives CASSPGAGNTIYF.

The J gene is TRBJ2-7, the V gene TRBV5-1, with D hard to call. The CDR3 is 15 residues long. Trimming pared 0 bases from V and 1 base from J, leaving 11 bases between. Germline V gene sequence: CDR1 SGHRS, CDR2 YFSETQ. CDR3 bases: TGCGCCAGCAGCTTGGGGGCGACTGTTTCCTACGAGCAGTACTTC. This encodes CASSLGATVSYEQYF. Supplemented by reference TRBV5-1 and TRBJ2-7, the full variable domain reads KAGVTQTPRYLIKTRGQQVTLSCSPISGHRSVSWYQQTPGQGLQFLFEYFSETQRNKGNFPGRFSGRQFSNSRSEMNVSTLELGDSALYLCASSLGATVSYEQYFGPGTRLTVT.

The chain couples TRBV21-1 to TRBJ2-1; TRBD1 reflects the table's D call only, with no check against the DNA. TRBV21-1 is designated a pseudogene. CDR3 size: 16 residues. The CDR3 nucleotides are TGTGCCAGCAGCGGGAAGACAGGGTCGTCCTACAATGAGCAGTTCTTC. Translating gives CASSGKTGSSYNEQFF.

This sequence joins TRBV7-9 and TRBJ1-3; D is uncertain. The germline CDR1 and CDR2 sequences are SEHNR and FQNEAQ (reference sequence). Trimming removed 2 bases from V and 4 bases from J, with 9 bases in between. The CDR3 sequence is 14 residues long. The CDR3 loop reads CASSLPSSGNTIYF. For the CDR3, the DNA is TGTGCCAGCAGCTTACCTTCCTCGGGAAACACCATATATTTT.

This clone appeared once. V gene TRBV11-2 combines with J gene TRBJ2-1; 7 bases map to TRBD2. Germline V gene data show CDR1 as SGHAT and CDR2 as FQNNGV. The CDR3 loop spans 18 amino acids. V lost 5 bases and J lost 7; bases outside the gene matches: 20. Written as DNA, the CDR3 is TGTGCCAGCAGCCTCCGGGACTACCGGCTCTTTGCCCCAAATGAGCAGTTCTTC. It translates to CASSLRDYRLFAPNEQFF.

This sequence joins TRBV30 and TRBJ1-2; tentative D call: TRBD1 (5 bases). Looked up from germline, CDR1 is GTSNPN and CDR2 is SVGIG (reference sequence). CDR3 length: 14 amino acids. V lost 3 bases to trimming and J lost 8 bases, with 19 bases between them. The CDR3 coding sequence is TGTGCCTGGAGGGATTCAGGGAGAAGGGAGGGCTACACCTTC. The encoded protein is CAWRDSGRREGYTF.